The clone carrying this T cell receptor beta chain was seen ten or more times. What it recognizes is unknown. RNA transcripts were the template for amplifying TCR beta CDR3 regions. Using the HTBI primer set, a first-round RT-PCR was run on the TCR CDR3. TCRdb independently ran MiXCR on the multiplex PCR reads; one entry per CDR3 protein. The data contain hundreds of thousands of distinct CDR3 sequences, around 13% of them singletons. Together with thyroid ultrasound, orbital computed tomography, serum thyroxine and TRAb, clinical symptoms were used for diagnoses. The data derive from a study of T cells in Graves' hyperthyroidism and ophthalmopathy. Study in general: Once the initial diagnosis was made, peripheral blood was obtained before any treatment.

The CDR3 spans 15 residues. V gave up 6 bases and J gave up 2 bases, with 17 bases separating them. CDR1 and CDR2 from the germline V gene are SNHLY and FYNNEI. Overall study results and limits: A model built on 13 V-J features separated ophthalmopathy from stable hyperthyroidism. Most expanded thyroid clonotypes above 0.001 also appeared in blood.

This sequence was found in a woman between 18 and 30 years old with Graves' hyperthyroidism. The V and J genes are TRBV2 and TRBJ2-7; the D gene is possibly TRBD2 (6 bases). The sequenced material came from blood. CDR3 sequence (DNA): TGTGCCAGCAGGGAGGGACCTCAAAGGACCTACGAGCAGTACTTC. Amino acid sequence: CASREGPQRTYEQYF. The entire variable domain, with the rest obtained from reference TRBV2 and TRBJ2-7, is as follows: EPEVTQTPSHQVTQMGQEVILRCVPISNHLYFYWYRQILGQKVEFLVSFYNNEISEKSEIFDDQFSVERPDGSNFTLKIRSTKLEDSAMYFCASREGPQRTYEQYFGPGTRLTVT.